This record concerns one T cell receptor (beta chain) sequence. Its antigen remains undetermined. Per-nucleotide qualities are absent, and no much larger clonotype sits a single base away. The sample is drawn from a study of cytomegalovirus exposure and HLA in healthy donors (dated by TCRdb to the late 2010s). At the level of the whole study: According to a later analysis, one platform produced both the approximately 110 validation repertoires and the 666 repertoires of the first cohort. In addition to the first cohort of about 650 subjects, a separate validation cohort of 120 different subjects was used. The study aimed to test whether signatures of past pathogen exposure could be identified by cataloging public T cell receptors. To predict cytomegalovirus infection status, the study brought together high-throughput TCR immunosequencing, statistical association of individual TCRs with disease status, and machine learning.

The CDR3 holds 16 amino acids from the cysteine to the phenylalanine. Of the read, only the CDR3 DNA is kept; its 48 bases are in frame from base 1. V loses 6 bases of germline sequence and J loses 0 bases, and the interval between the two ends is 12 bases. CDR1 and CDR2 are drawn from the germline V gene (reference sequence): MNHEY, SMNVEV. Library construction relied on the immunoSEQ multiplex PCR assay. The study's own analysis went as follows. A statistical classification framework was developed to diagnose cytomegalovirus status using the catalog of TCR beta chain sequences. As stored in TCRdb, this immuneACCESS dataset retains in-frame rearrangements with V and J assigned. A fraction of the clones does not appear; measured against another copy, unresolved V genes explain less than half of the discrepancy, and the remainder lacks a known reason. That table supplies the V and J calls and clone size; D and trimming were determined from the DNA. The sample records over 110,000 clones, 70% to 90% of which are singletons. Approximately 1.4% of the sample comes from the top ten.

What the research found in general, with its limitations: Across donors, most TCR sequences were observed very rarely, whereas some public TCRs were present in many individuals. A total of 150 or so TCR beta chains were listed by the study as associated with cytomegalovirus. The classifier was reported to diagnose cytomegalovirus status with high specificity and sensitivity in both the original cohort and the validation cohort. The validation cohort had no HLA typing available for a later analysis, so co-occurrence within that cohort was assessed over all 130 or so repertoires. It was suggested by the authors that the approach could potentially be generalized to other disease states and immunological phenotypes. In vitro tests confirmed that a few of the cytomegalovirus-associated TCR beta chains recognize cytomegalovirus antigens. Subsequent analysis determined that TCRs grouped into clusters in the first cohort also showed a tendency toward co-occurrence across the 120 or so validation repertoires, and about 94% of cluster scores exceeded 0.

The donors were included in the validation cohort of over a hundred subjects, a group kept apart from the approximately 690-subject first cohort. This receptor was taken from a woman in her 30s in good health and CMV-seronegative. This chain is built from TRBV27 and TRBJ1-6; a tentative D match to TRBD1 spans 6 bases. Sample: PBMCs. The CDR3 region: CASRLQGSSYNSPLHF. At the DNA level, the sequence is TGTGCCAGCAGACTTCAGGGGAGCTCCTATAATTCACCCCTCCACTTT.